The clone carrying this T cell receptor beta chain was counted once. Its antigen is not identified. The protocol was immunoSEQ multiplex PCR, while the TCRdb copy is restricted to in-frame clones and leaves out a portion. The sample has approximately 640,000 clones; around 72% are singletons. The data derive from a study of shared clonotypes between healthy human individuals. Across the whole study: CD4 naive cells filled three plates per donor, CD4 memory three, CD8 naive two and CD8 memory one. Study-wide points: Naive subsets tended to show greater estimated richness than memory subsets. Collection of samples was limited to blood; tissue repertoires likely differ.

V trimming: 4 bases; J trimming: 3 bases; junction bases outside the gene matches: 8. This CDR3 is built from 15 residues. CDR1 is SSHAT and CDR2 is FNYEAQ in the germline V gene (reference sequence). Naive CD4+ cells were CD45RA-selected; the remaining cells were memory. V and J are TRBV7-7 and TRBJ2-5; TRBD1 matches at 7 bases. This TCR was sampled from a woman younger than 45 in good health. Material: memory CD4+ T cells sorted from blood. Described subset: CD45RA-negative fraction. CDR3 DNA: TGTGCCAGCAGCTATACAGGTGGGACAGAAGAGACCCAGTACTTC. As protein: CASSYTGGTEETQYF. The whole variable domain, filled in from reference TRBV7-7 and TRBJ2-5, reads GAGVSQSPRYKVTKRGQDVTLRCDPISSHATLYWYQQALGQGPEFLTYFNYEAQPDKSGLPSDRFSAERPEGSISTLTIQRTEQRDSAMYRCASSYTGGTEETQYFGPGTRLLVL.